The 28 T cell receptor beta chains presented below share a single source sample, sequenced in a study of post-analysis software for immune sequencing data. Study-wide results and limits: Five or six TRBV segments, TRBV5-6, TRBV5-1 and TRBV20-1 among them, were found more frequent in patients than controls.

Prepared TCR beta cDNA libraries contained unique molecular identifiers. TCRdb re-called the PCR reads with MiXCR, one entry per CDR3 protein. The repertoire includes 800,000 to 950,000 distinct CDR3 sequences, approximately 50% of them detected once, and 4.6% sits in the top ten. No antigen has been identified for these receptors. The material sequenced was blood. The receptors come from a girl under 18 with multiple sclerosis.

This chain uses TRBV20-1 with TRBJ2-3, with D possibly matching TRBD1 (6 bases). CDR3 length: 14 residues. In germline, CDR1 is DFQATT, CDR2 SNEGSKA (reference sequence). Between the trimmed V and J ends, which lost 5 bases and 2 bases, there was a span of 14 bases. The CDR3 nucleotides are TGCAGTGCTGAGGGACATGGGGACACAGATACGCAGTATTTT. Its translation: CSAEGHGDTDTQYF.

This chain connects TRBV10-3 to TRBJ2-3; the match to TRBD2 covers 8 bases. Trimming removed 4 bases from V and 4 bases from J; junction bases left unmatched: 4. This CDR3 comprises 14 residues. The germline CDR1 and CDR2 sequences are ENHRY and SYGVKD. The CDR3 region has the DNA TGTGCCATCAGTGGCGAACTAGCGGCAGATACGCAGTATTTT. It is translated as CAISGELAADTQYF.

The rearrangement uses TRBV20-1 and TRBJ2-3, with no clear D. Germline V gives CDR1 DFQATT, CDR2 SNEGSKA (reference sequence). V was cut by 3 bases and J by 1 base, with 14 bases left in between. This CDR3 is built from 15 residues. In DNA form, the CDR3 reads TGCAGTGCTAGCTCCCGAGTCGGTGGCACAGATACGCAGTATTTT. It encodes CSASSRVGGTDTQYF.

This clonotype showed up just a few times. This rearrangement joins TRBV29-1 to TRBJ2-3; no clear D. V was cut by 7 bases and J by 6 bases, with 8 bases left in between. The CDR3 totals 10 residues. Germline assignment: CDR1 SQVTM and CDR2 ANQGSEA. The CDR3 DNA reads TGCAGCGACGACGGGGATACGCAGTATTTT. Translating gives CSDDGDTQYF.

The V and J genes are TRBV29-1 and TRBJ2-5; the D is unclear. The DNA matches TRBJ2-7 better at its end, which makes the J call doubtful. Germline assignment: CDR1 SQVTM and CDR2 ANQGSEA. The CDR3 covers 13 residues. This CDR3 is CSVVGPKAYEQYF. DNA for the CDR3: TGCAGCGTGGTGGGCCCAAAGGCCTACGAGCAGTACTTC.

This sequence joins TRBV7-8 and TRBJ2-1, with D uncertain. Germline V gene lookup returns CDR1 SGHVS and CDR2 FQNEAQ. V lost 6 bases and J 8 bases, leaving 11 bases between the germline ends. This CDR3 has 12 residues. In DNA form, the CDR3 reads TGTGCCAGCAGTCCCGGAAAGCATGAGCAGTTCTTC. The encoded protein is CASSPGKHEQFF.

The sample holds a few counts of this clonotype. One end of the junction is discordant with germline, which a read error may explain. The chain couples TRBV3-1 to TRBJ2-4, with 8 bases fitting TRBD1. TRBJ2-7 matches the DNA end more closely, so the J call is doubtful. Germline CDR1 and CDR2: LGHDT and YNNKEL (reference sequence). The CDR3 is 16 amino acids. The CDR3 loop is CASSQWGTGGSSEQYF. The CDR3 DNA sequence: TGTGCCAGCAGCCAATGGGGAACAGGGGGGTCCTCCGAGCAGTACTTC.

The chain employs TRBV6-5 and TRBJ2-7; D possibly corresponds to TRBD1 (6 bases). The CDR3 loop spans 15 amino acids. Trimming removed 6 bases from V and 4 bases from J, with 19 bases in between. The germline gives CDR1 MNHEY, CDR2 SVGAGI. CDR3 amino acids: CASSPTGTRLYEQYF. The CDR3 DNA reads as TGTGCCAGCAGCCCCACCGGGACAAGACTTTACGAGCAGTACTTC.

This chain links TRBV5-5 with TRBJ1-2, with no clear D. This CDR3 contains 17 residues. V dropped 0 bases and J dropped 2 bases, with 17 bases sitting between them. Germline assignment: CDR1 SGHKS and CDR2 YYEKEE (reference sequence). CDR3 bases: TGTGCCAGCAGCTTGGTAGCCACGGGGATTAAGAACTATGGCTACACCTTC. Protein product: CASSLVATGIKNYGYTF.

The genes are TRBV29-1 and TRBJ2-1; D is uncertain. This CDR3 has 13 residues. Germline V gene lookup returns CDR1 SQVTM and CDR2 ANQGSEA. The V end lost 5 bases, the J end lost 6 bases, and 14 bases lay between the germline ends. This CDR3 is CSVRTPWPNEQFF. CDR3 bases: TGCAGCGTTCGGACCCCGTGGCCCAATGAGCAGTTCTTC.

This chain uses TRBV5-1 with TRBJ2-1; a possible D gene is TRBD2 (5 bases). CDR3 length equals 15 residues. V was shortened by 1 base and J by 5 bases, with 13 bases between the two germline ends. Germline V gene lookup returns CDR1 SGHRS and CDR2 YFSETQ. The CDR3 protein is CASSLTGPRDNEQFF. Here the CDR3 DNA reads TGCGCCAGCAGCTTGACTGGGCCGAGGGACAATGAGCAGTTCTTC.

The chain has TRBV4-1 and TRBJ2-5; D assignment may be TRBD1 or TRBD2 (6 bases each). The end of the DNA fits TRBJ2-4 better, so the J call may be wrong. Germline assignment: CDR1 MGHRA and CDR2 YSYEKL. The CDR3 contains 15 residues. CDR3 coding DNA: TGCGCCAGCAGCCAGGGGGGCAGGACATTAAACATTCAGTACTTC. This encodes CASSQGGRTLNIQYF.

Details on this clonotype: This may come from a read error, since a much larger clone is one base off. V gene TRBV29-1 combines with J gene TRBJ1-1, with unresolved D. V lost 5 bases and J 4 bases, leaving 5 bases between the germline ends. Per germline, CDR1 SQVTM and CDR2 ANQGSEA. This CDR3 comprises 10 residues. The CDR3 is CSVFGTEAFF. CDR3 nucleotides: TGCAGCGTTTTCGGCACTGAAGCTTTCTTT.

V is TRBV21-1 and J is TRBJ2-1. TRBV21-1 is listed as a pseudogene. The CDR3 covers 13 residues. CDR3 sequence: CASSKVGEDEQFF. Here the CDR3 DNA reads TGTGCCAGCAGCAAAGTCGGTGAGGATGAGCAGTTCTTC.

This clonotype has just a few counts. The CDR3 DNA follows: TGTGCCAGCAGCTTAGAGAGCGGGAGGGAAGATAATGAGCAGTTCTTC. Protein sequence: CASSLESGREDNEQFF. The chain couples TRBV7-6 to TRBJ2-1; 10 bases fit TRBD2. Germline V gene lookup returns CDR1 SGHVS and CDR2 FNYEAQ. The CDR3 is 16 amino acids. The V and J ends lost 1 base and 7 bases, in that order; junction bases with no gene match: 7.

This chain uses TRBV20-1 with TRBJ2-1; the match to TRBD2 covers 15 bases. The germline CDR1 and CDR2 sequences are DFQATT and SNEGSKA (reference sequence). J gave up 12 bases and V 4 bases, and 13 bases lay outside the gene matches. CDR3 length: 16 amino acids. The CDR3 DNA sequence: TGCAGTGCTAACGACCCGGGACTAGCGGGAGGTCAATGGCAGTTCTTC. Residues: CSANDPGLAGGQWQFF.

This clonotype has a handful of counts. The V and J genes are TRBV6-5 and TRBJ1-2, with D unresolved. In germline, CDR1 is MNHEY, CDR2 SVGAGI. The length of the CDR3 is 13 residues. Trimming took 7 bases from V and 5 from J, leaving 14 bases between them. The CDR3 loop reads CASMEALTYGYTF. The DNA of the CDR3 is TGTGCCAGCATGGAGGCACTAACTTATGGCTACACCTTC.

The chain carries TRBV13 and TRBJ2-7; maybe TRBD1 (5 bases). Germline CDR1 is PRHDT and CDR2 is FYEKMQ (reference sequence). With 7 bases removed from V and 4 bases from J, the gap between germline ends came to 11 bases. The CDR3 covers 12 residues. As DNA, the CDR3 is TGTGCCAGCAAGCTCGACAGTTACGAGCAGTACTTC. It yields the protein CASKLDSYEQYF.

The rearrangement joins TRBV29-1 to TRBJ2-5; 7 nucleotides agree with TRBD2. After removal of 4 bases from V and 0 bases from J, the junction contained 11 bases not matched to a gene. Germline values: CDR1 SQVTM, CDR2 ANQGSEA. CDR3 length: 16 residues. The CDR3 DNA is TGCAGCGTTGGGGGACGCCGGGGGGAGTACCAAGAGACCCAGTACTTC. It is translated as CSVGGRRGEYQETQYF.

The chain employs TRBV20-1 and TRBJ2-3; no clear D gene. The CDR3 is 13 residues long. Deletions cut 1 base from V and 2 bases from J, with 7 bases between. Germline loops: CDR1 DFQATT, CDR2 SNEGSKA (reference sequence). The CDR3 is CSARGFYTDTQYF. The CDR3 region has the DNA TGCAGTGCTAGAGGATTCTACACAGATACGCAGTATTTT.

Worth noting for this clonotype: A much larger clonotype is one base distant, so this may be a read error. The rearrangement uses TRBV20-1 and TRBJ2-1, with D perhaps matching TRBD2 (5 bases). Germline CDR1 reads DFQATT; CDR2 reads SNEGSKA (reference sequence). The CDR3 totals 14 residues. DNA of the CDR3: TGCAGTGCTACAAGCAGCCTAGCCTACAATGGGCAGTTCTTC. This sequence encodes CSATSSLAYNGQFF.

This clonotype was seen more than once but under ten times. The chain recombines TRBV12-3 or TRBV12-4 with TRBJ2-5; TRBD2 is a possible D gene (5 bases). CDR3 length: 15 residues. The ends were cut back, 1 base at V and 4 bases at J, with 13 bases in the middle. CDR3 DNA: TGTGCCAGCAGTTTAGACAGACGGACTGGAGAGACCCAGTACTTC. Its translation: CASSLDRRTGETQYF.

This chain joins TRBV9 and TRBJ2-1, with TRBD1 matching over 9 bases. The germline gives CDR1 SGDLS, CDR2 YYNGEE. The CDR3 contains 19 residues. Trimming removed 1 base from V and 1 base from J; junction bases left unmatched: 12. The CDR3 sequence is CASSVKTLTGGDSYNEQFF. CDR3 in DNA: TGTGCCAGCAGCGTAAAGACACTTACAGGGGGCGATTCCTACAATGAGCAGTTCTTC. Variable domain in full (rest from reference TRBV9 and TRBJ2-1): DSGVTQTPKHLITATGQRVTLRCSPRSGDLSVYWYQQSLDQGLQFLIQYYNGEERAKGNILERFSAQQFPDLHSELNLSSLELGDSALYFCASSVKTLTGGDSYNEQFFGPGTRLTVL.

The chain joins TRBV29-1 to TRBJ2-7; 9 bases map to TRBD2. CDR1 is SQVTM, CDR2 ANQGSEA, per germline. CDR3 length equals 13 residues. The V and J ends lost 5 bases and 7 bases, in that order; junction bases with no gene match: 9. CDR3 DNA sequence: TGCAGCGTTCAGGAGACTAGCGGAAGGGAGCAGTACTTC. Translating gives CSVQETSGREQYF.

This sequence joins TRBV14 and TRBJ2-1; D remains unclear. CDR1 SGHDN and CDR2 FVKESK come from the germline V gene. Trimming pared 3 bases from V and 7 bases from J, leaving 10 bases between. This CDR3 is 13 amino acids long. CDR3 nucleotides: TGTGCCAGCAGCCATATTTGGGGTAATGAGCAGTTCTTC. Translation gives CASSHIWGNEQFF.

The chain combines TRBV5-5 with TRBJ2-5; 8 bases match TRBD2. Germline-derived CDR1 and CDR2 are SGHKS and YYEKEE (reference sequence). The CDR3 loop spans 14 amino acids. V was clipped by 5 bases and J by 4 bases; unmatched bases: 7. The DNA of the CDR3 is TGTGCCAGCAGGAATACCGGGACTAGAGAGACCCAGTACTTC. Translated: CASRNTGTRETQYF.

This chain links TRBV11-2 with TRBJ2-4; TRBD2 aligns across 16 bases. The end of the DNA fits TRBJ2-7 better, so the J call may be wrong. Germline-derived CDR1 and CDR2 are SGHAT and FQNNGV. CDR3 length: 16 amino acids. The CDR3 loop is CASSLGLAGGHYEQYF. The CDR3, as DNA: TGTGCCAGCAGCTTGGGACTAGCGGGAGGGCACTACGAGCAGTACTTC.

The CDR3 DNA reads as TGTGCCAGCAGCTTAGTTCCCTATTACGAGCAGTACTTC. Its translation is CASSLVPYYEQYF. This chain links TRBV11-2 with TRBJ2-7; D is ambiguous. The CDR3 is 13 residues long. Germline assignment: CDR1 SGHAT and CDR2 FQNNGV. V was trimmed by 1 base and J by 4 bases, leaving 8 bases between them.